A selection of T cell receptor beta chains follows, all from one sample in a study of T cell repertoires in cytomegalovirus infection. These receptors lack a known antigen. MiXCR, run by TCRdb on the reads, gives a single entry per CDR3 protein. The table lists about 920,000 distinct CDR3 sequences, around a third of them singletons, with over 12% in the top ten. The sequencing here drew on cultured CD8+ T cells from PBMCs, taken from culture after CMV antigen stimulation. The source of these receptors is a human donor in good health (CMV status not recorded). Some clones in this sample may be carry-over from other donors' samples. CDR3s include the opening cysteine and the closing phenylalanine or tryptophan. A D gene is named only where the DNA matches it firmly. The size entry is marked missing in some rows and otherwise reads once, few, many or a size class.

>few|TRBV27|TRBD2|TRBJ2-3
CASSLLSSGGSDTQYF
TGTGCCAGCAGTTTATTGTCTAGCGGGGGTTCAGATACGCAGTATTTT
>few|TRBV7-2|-|TRBJ1-3
CASSFGPAIYF
TGTGCCAGCAGCTTCGGCCCCGCCATATATTTT
>-|TRBV7-6|TRBD2|TRBJ2-5
CASSLGTTAETQYF
TGTGCCAGCAGCTTGGGGACTACCGCTGAGACCCAGTACTTC
>-|TRBV19|TRBD2|TRBJ2-3
CASSIRGGSPDTQYF
TGTGCCAGTAGTATCCGCGGGGGTAGCCCAGATACGCAGTATTTT
>few|TRBV27|-|TRBJ2-5
CASSPGGTEETQYF
TGTGCCAGCAGTCCTGGTGGGACTGAAGAGACCCAGTACTTC
>-|TRBV6-2/TRBV6-3|-|TRBJ1-2
CASSDTWRGASGYTF
TGTGCCAGCAGTGACACCTGGAGAGGGGCGAGTGGCTACACCTTC
>many|TRBV7-2|-|TRBJ2-1
CASSPGGGYNEQFF
TGTGCCAGCAGCCCAGGGGGGGGCTACAATGAGCAGTTCTTC
>-|TRBV19|-|TRBJ1-5
CASSIFGSDQPQHF
TGTGCCAGTAGTATCTTTGGGTCTGATCAGCCCCAGCATTTT
>-|TRBV27|-|TRBJ2-7
CASSWKDNYEQYF
TGTGCCAGCAGTTGGAAGGACAACTACGAGCAGTACTTC
>-|TRBV27|-|TRBJ1-2
CASLGKRERYNYGYTF
TGTGCCAGTTTAGGAAAGAGGGAGAGGTATAACTATGGCTACACCTTC
>few|TRBV6-1|TRBD2|TRBJ2-5
CASSYSGIGRETQYF
TGTGCCAGCAGTTATAGCGGGATAGGGCGGGAGACCCAGTACTTC
>-|TRBV27|-|TRBJ2-5
CASSYTSLGGETQYF
TGTGCCAGCAGTTATACCAGCTTAGGAGGGGAGACCCAGTACTTC
>-|TRBV7-9|TRBD1|TRBJ1-1
CASTRGRGTDTEAFF
TGTGCCAGCACGAGGGGGCGAGGTACTGACACTGAAGCTTTCTTT
>-|TRBV7-9|-|TRBJ2-5
CASSPPTTVVVETQYF
TGTGCCAGCAGCCCCCCGACAACAGTCGTCGTGGAGACCCAGTACTTC
>-|TRBV12-5|-|TRBJ2-2
CASGLTGKGELFF
TGTGCTAGTGGTTTGACAGGGAAGGGGGAGCTGTTTTTT
>few|TRBV11-2|TRBD1|TRBJ1-1
CASSFDRGPNTEAFF
TGTGCCAGCAGCTTCGACAGGGGTCCGAACACTGAAGCTTTCTTT
>-|TRBV4-3|-|TRBJ2-3
CASSHSGSSTDTQYF
TGCGCCAGCAGCCACTCCGGGAGTTCGACAGATACGCAGTATTTT
>-|TRBV6-1|-|TRBJ2-7
CASSHGGGYEQYF
TGTGCCAGCAGTCACGGGGGCGGTTACGAGCAGTACTTC
>few|TRBV4-3|-|TRBJ2-1
CASSHYLAETHGNEQFF
TGCGCCAGCAGCCATTACCTTGCAGAAACCCACGGCAATGAGCAGTTCTTC
>-|TRBV24-1|TRBD2|TRBJ2-1
CATSTPGGANYNEQFF
TGTGCCACCAGTACGCCCGGGGGGGCCAATTACAATGAGCAGTTCTTC
>many|TRBV7-8|-|TRBJ2-1
CASSSTGLDNEQFF
TGTGCCAGCAGTTCGACAGGATTGGACAATGAGCAGTTCTTC
>many|TRBV7-9|TRBD1|TRBJ1-1
CASSCLGDSARARAFF
TGTGCCAGCAGCTGCCTCGGGGACAGTGCACGCGCGAGGGCTTTCTTT
>many|TRBV7-3|-|TRBJ2-5
CASSPGDWGGEETQYF
TGTGCCAGCAGCCCAGGGGATTGGGGCGGGGAAGAGACCCAGTACTTC
>few|TRBV2|-|TRBJ2-6
CASSVPRSGANVLTF
TGTGCCAGCAGTGTCCCCAGGTCTGGGGCCAACGTCCTGACTTTC
>few|TRBV4-2|-|TRBJ2-2
CASSQIAQLTGELFF
TGTGCCAGCAGCCAGATCGCTCAGTTGACCGGGGAGCTGTTTTTT
>few|TRBV6-6|-|TRBJ1-5
CMPWGVEYSNQPQHF
TGTATGCCTTGGGGGGTTGAATATAGCAATCAGCCCCAGCATTTT
>-|TRBV14|TRBD2|TRBJ2-1
CANSLGGVNEQFF
TGTGCCAACAGCCTCGGGGGGGTCAATGAGCAGTTCTTC
>few|TRBV6-5|-|TRBJ1-1
CASSYSLVAEAFF
TGTGCCAGCAGTTACTCGTTGGTCGCTGAAGCTTTCTTT
>many|TRBV7-9|-|TRBJ2-7
CASSHTDGGPLYEQYF
TGTGCCAGCAGCCACACCGACGGGGGTCCTCTCTACGAGCAGTACTTC
>-|TRBV7-6|-|TRBJ2-2
CASSPGRKGTGELFF
TGTGCCAGCAGCCCCGGCAGGAAAGGCACCGGGGAGCTGTTTTTT
>-|TRBV19|-|TRBJ1-1
CASKVSPNTEAFF
TGTGCCAGTAAGGTCTCCCCGAACACTGAAGCTTTCTTT
>-|TRBV2|-|TRBJ1-2
CASLGRAYGYTF
TGTGCCAGCCTGGGCAGGGCATATGGCTACACCTTC
>few|TRBV19|TRBD1|TRBJ2-1
CASTSETGVYLSYNEQFF
TGTGCCAGTACCTCTGAGACAGGGGTATACCTCTCCTACAATGAGCAGTTCTTC
>once|TRBV11-2|-|TRBJ1-6
CASSFDGSYNSPLHF
TGTGCCAGCAGCTTCGACGGGAGCTATAATTCACCCCTCCACTTT
>many|TRBV7-2|-|TRBJ1-3
CASSSLAVWGVENTIYF
TGTGCCAGCAGCTCCTTAGCCGTGTGGGGGGTAGAAAACACCATATATTTT
>-|TRBV4-1|-|TRBJ1-5
CASSQDLAGNQPQHF
TGCGCCAGCAGCCAAGATTTGGCGGGAAATCAGCCCCAGCATTTT
>once|TRBV20-1|-|TRBJ1-1
CSARVGRDWTEAFF
TGCAGTGCTAGAGTGGGTAGGGACTGGACTGAAGCTTTCTTT
>once|TRBV23-1|-|TRBJ2-2
CASSQQGPGELFF
TGCGCCAGCAGTCAACAGGGGCCCGGGGAGCTGTTTTTT
>-|TRBV6-6|-|TRBJ1-1
CASSYHRVGTEAFF
TGTGCCAGCAGTTACCACAGGGTCGGCACTGAAGCTTTCTTT
>-|TRBV27|TRBD1|TRBJ1-4
CASSLNRGREKLFF
TGTGCCAGCAGTCTAAACAGGGGTCGGGAAAAACTGTTTTTT
>-|TRBV6-5|TRBD2|TRBJ2-3
CASSYSGDEDTQYF
TGTGCCAGCAGTTACAGCGGGGATGAAGATACGCAGTATTTT
>-|TRBV6-1|-|TRBJ2-5
CASSYLTYQETQYF
TGTGCCAGCAGTTACCTGACCTACCAAGAGACCCAGTACTTC